Presented here are 23 T cell receptor beta chains from one specimen sequenced in a study of monozygotic twins with inflammatory bowel disease. One entry per CDR3 protein, without DNA, is what TCRdb gives after re-calling the 5' RACE reads. This listing includes fewer than 550,000 distinct CDR3 sequences. Sequencing was done on a sample of blood. These receptors were obtained from a human donor with ulcerative colitis or Crohn's disease, or a healthy co-twin of an affected twin (not recorded which).

The chain has TRBV11-2 and TRBJ2-1; the D call of TRBD2 rests on TCRdb alone, since no DNA is present to check it. CDR3 length equals 17 residues. Germline V gives CDR1 SGHAT, CDR2 FQNNGV. CDR3 residues: CASSLFPGTSPYNEQFF.

The chain couples TRBV5-1 to TRBJ2-2; TCRdb lists TRBD1, though no DNA is available to test this call. Germline assignment: CDR1 SGHRS and CDR2 YFSETQ. This CDR3 comprises 15 residues. CDR3 amino acids: CASTGTGEGTGELFF.

The rearrangement joins TRBV20-1 to TRBJ2-7; TCRdb names TRBD2, which stays unverified in the absence of DNA. Germline CDR1 and CDR2: DFQATT and SNEGSKA (reference sequence). The CDR3 consists of 15 residues. CDR3 protein: CSAAGVAGVSYEQYF.

J is TRBJ2-7 and V is TRBV19. This CDR3 contains 16 residues. In germline, CDR1 is LNHDA, CDR2 SQIVND (reference sequence). This chain's CDR3 is CASSIDLVSGSYEQYF.

The chain uses TRBV12-3 or TRBV12-4 and TRBJ2-1; TCRdb's D call, TRBD2, is unchecked because there is no DNA. The CDR3 contains 22 residues. The chain's CDR3 is CASSLGAGAGLAGAHSYNEQFF.

The gene calls are TRBV4-1 and TRBJ2-1; TCRdb picks TRBD2, but there is no DNA to check that call. The CDR3 is made up of 20 amino acids. Germline loops: CDR1 MGHRA, CDR2 YSYEKL. The chain's CDR3 is CASSPQWGSSGRNSYNEQFF.

V and J are TRBV20-1 and TRBJ2-5; TCRdb designates TRBD1, a call that cannot be tested without DNA. Per germline, CDR1 DFQATT and CDR2 SNEGSKA (reference sequence). This CDR3 has 13 residues. The CDR3 sequence is CSAWGPYKETQYF.

V is TRBV7-2 and J is TRBJ2-1; the TCRdb D gene call, TRBD2, has no DNA to confirm it. Germline CDR1 is SGHTA and CDR2 is FQGNSA. The CDR3 is 13 amino acids. CDR3 amino acids: CASSLGTTWGQFF.

The chain links TRBV7-9 to TRBJ2-7; TCRdb's assignment of TRBD2 cannot be checked, as there is no DNA. From germline, CDR1 is SEHNR and CDR2 FQNEAQ (reference sequence). The CDR3 has 14 amino acids. The chain's CDR3 is CASSLDGGGYEQYF. The full variable domain, with the rest looked up from reference TRBV7-9 and TRBJ2-7, is DTGVSQNPRHKITKRGQNVTFRCDPISEHNRLYWYRQTLGQGPEFLTYFQNEAQLEKSRLLSDRFSAERPKGSFSTLEIQRTEQGDSAMYLCASSLDGGGYEQYFGPGTRLTVT.

This chain uses TRBV30 with TRBJ2-3. The CDR3 is made up of 15 amino acids. Germline V gene lookup returns CDR1 GTSNPN and CDR2 SVGIG (reference sequence). The CDR3 protein is CAWSGQDGSTDTQYF.

CDR3 in amino acids: CASSLLEGANTGELFF. V usage is TRBV28 and J usage is TRBJ2-2; TCRdb proposes TRBD2, but this gene call is untestable without DNA. In germline, CDR1 is MDHEN, CDR2 SYDVKM. The CDR3 has 16 amino acids.

The genes are TRBV28 and TRBJ1-5; no DNA is available, so the TRBD1 call from TCRdb remains unchecked. Germline CDR1 is MDHEN and CDR2 is SYDVKM. The CDR3 sequence is 17 residues long. Here the CDR3 reads CASSQPFKGMSNQPQHF.

The genes are TRBV7-8 and TRBJ2-7; TCRdb outputs TRBD1, but without DNA this stays unchecked. The V gene's germline CDR1 is SGHVS and CDR2 FQNEAQ. The CDR3 sequence is 16 residues long. The CDR3 region is CASSSPGQADSYEQYF.

The V call is TRBV28, the J call TRBJ2-1; no DNA is available, so the TRBD1 call from TCRdb remains unchecked. Germline CDR1 MDHEN, CDR2 SYDVKM. This CDR3 spans 15 amino acids. The CDR3 protein is CASSLLTGLGNEQFF.

The CDR3 reads CASSLTGTDGYTF. This chain connects TRBV3-1 to TRBJ1-2; TCRdb reports TRBD1, a call that lacks DNA to check it against. The CDR3 covers 13 residues. Germline V gene data show CDR1 as LGHDT and CDR2 as YNNKEL (reference sequence).

V gene TRBV20-1 combines with J gene TRBJ1-2; lacking DNA, the TRBD1 call made by TCRdb goes unchecked. This CDR3 spans 12 amino acids. CDR1 DFQATT and CDR2 SNEGSKA come from the germline V gene (reference sequence). The CDR3 reads CSAPRGHYGYTF.

The chain employs TRBV25-1 and TRBJ2-2. This CDR3 region has 14 residues. CDR1 is MGHDK, CDR2 SYGVNS, per germline. This chain's CDR3 is CASSEDWNTGELFF.

The chain employs TRBV5-6 and TRBJ2-6; with no DNA, the TCRdb D assignment of TRBD1 cannot be verified. Germline V lookup: CDR1 SGHDT, CDR2 YYEEEE. CDR3 length equals 18 residues. The CDR3 protein is CASSLFQGPPSGANVLTF.

This sequence joins TRBV28 and TRBJ1-4. Per germline, CDR1 MDHEN and CDR2 SYDVKM. This CDR3 has 14 residues. The CDR3 here is CASSLHSTNEKLFF.

The chain employs TRBV2 and TRBJ2-1; TCRdb's D call of TRBD1 is untestable without DNA. The CDR3 loop spans 13 amino acids. From germline, CDR1 is SNHLY and CDR2 FYNNEI. CDR3 sequence: CASKQGAGNEQFF.

This chain connects TRBV28 to TRBJ2-7; as DNA is missing, the TRBD1 call by TCRdb cannot be tested. Germline lookup yields CDR1 MDHEN and CDR2 SYDVKM. This CDR3 is built from 15 residues. CDR3 in amino acids: CASSLSIGGSYEQYF.

The chain links TRBV20-1 to TRBJ2-7; TCRdb proposes TRBD2, but this gene call is untestable without DNA. This CDR3 is 14 amino acids long. Per germline, CDR1 DFQATT and CDR2 SNEGSKA (reference sequence). The CDR3 sequence: CSARDFTGSYEQYF.

The chain combines TRBV20-1 with TRBJ2-3. The CDR3 is 12 residues long. Germline loops: CDR1 DFQATT, CDR2 SNEGSKA (reference sequence). CDR3 residues: CSATQNTDTQYF.